A single sample is the source of the 20 T cell receptor beta chains below, sequenced in a study of blood T cell repertoires in COVID-19 (dated by TCRdb to between 2020 and 2021). The library was obtained by the immunoSEQ multiplex PCR assay. TCRdb mirrors the immuneACCESS table, restricted to in-frame sequences. Some clones are absent from its copies; in checked studies, under half trace to an unresolved V gene, and the reason for the others is unknown. Recorded for this sample are approximately 270,000 clones; 80% to 90% of them occurred a single time. The ten largest clonotypes hold around 0.8% of the sample. Sequenced input: peripheral blood. These TCRs come from a man between 25 and 39 years old with acute or convalescent COVID-19.

The chain links TRBV27 to TRBJ2-7; perhaps TRBD1 as D (6 bases). Trimming stripped 5 bases from V and 4 bases from J, with 9 bases between. The CDR3 length is 12 residues. The germline gives CDR1 MNHEY, CDR2 SMNVEV (reference sequence). The CDR3 protein is CASSVRGYEQYF. The DNA of the CDR3 is TGTGCCAGCAGTGTAAGGGGGTACGAGCAGTACTTC.

The chain couples TRBV28 to TRBJ1-2; D remains ambiguous. The CDR3 length is 12 residues. Germline loops: CDR1 MDHEN, CDR2 SYDVKM. Trimming took 8 bases from V and 8 from J, leaving 15 bases between them. This CDR3 reads CASLEASRGYTF. CDR3 sequence (DNA): TGTGCCAGCCTGGAGGCTTCGAGGGGCTACACCTTC.

The chain couples TRBV6-5 to TRBJ2-2; 8 nucleotides line up with TRBD1. This CDR3 is built from 15 residues. The V segment lost 2 bases and the J segment 6 bases; nucleotides outside the gene matches: 5. From germline, CDR1 is MNHEY and CDR2 SVGAGI. CDR3 nucleotides: TGTGCCAGCAGTTACCCCGGGACAGGAGCCGGGGAGCTGTTTTTT. This sequence encodes CASSYPGTGAGELFF.

The V gene is TRBV29-1, the J gene TRBJ2-1, with 10 bases matching TRBD2. Germline V CDR1 and CDR2: SQVTM, ANQGSEA. This CDR3 comprises 14 residues. V dropped 4 bases and J dropped 3; count of bases not matched to a gene: 3. CDR3 nucleotide sequence: TGCAGCGTTGTGCGGACTAGCGGCTACAATGAGCAGTTCTTC. Protein sequence: CSVVRTSGYNEQFF.

This clone appeared a single time. The chain has TRBV24-1 and TRBJ2-2; D might be TRBD1 (6 bases). Germline assignment: CDR1 KGHDR and CDR2 SFDVKD. Between the trimmed V and J ends, which lost 12 bases and 2 bases, there was a span of 12 bases. The CDR3 consists of 13 residues. CDR3 nucleotide sequence: TGTGCCTCGGCCGGGACAAACACCGGGGAGCTGTTTTTT. It codes for CASAGTNTGELFF.

The J gene is TRBJ1-2, the V gene TRBV29-1; a weak D match, TRBD1 (5 bases). The length of the CDR3 is 15 residues. Trimming pared 5 bases from V and 11 bases from J, leaving 27 bases between. Germline V gene data show CDR1 as SQVTM and CDR2 as ANQGSEA. CDR3 bases: TGCAGCGTTATCTCAGGCGAGCTGGGGCAGGGTGTATACACCTTC. It encodes CSVISGELGQGVYTF.

This clone was picked up a small number of times. The J gene is TRBJ1-5, the V gene TRBV6-1; D not resolved. Germline V gene lookup returns CDR1 MNHNS and CDR2 SASEGT. The ends were cut back, 2 bases at V and 2 bases at J, with 10 bases in the middle. The CDR3 has 15 amino acids. CDR3 nucleotides: TGTGCCAGCAGTGAATCGGGGTCGGGCAATCAGCCCCAGCATTTT. This translates into CASSESGSGNQPQHF.

The CDR3 sequence: CASSRAGEGSPLHF. The CDR3 DNA sequence: TGTGCCAGCAGTCGGGCAGGGGAGGGATCACCCCTCCACTTT. The V call is TRBV6-5, the J call TRBJ1-6, with D perhaps matching TRBD1 (6 bases). CDR1 and CDR2 from the germline V gene are MNHEY and SVGAGI. The V end was cut by 5 bases, the J end by 10 bases, with 15 bases between. The CDR3 is 14 residues long.

This chain uses TRBV5-6 with TRBJ1-2, with D tentatively TRBD1 (6 bases). Germline CDR1 SGHDT, CDR2 YYEEEE. Trimming cost V 0 bases and J 5 bases, with 11 bases left between them. The CDR3 contains 14 residues. In nucleotides, the CDR3 is TGTGCCAGCAGCTTGGACCAGGGGATTTATGGCTACACCTTC. Protein: CASSLDQGIYGYTF. The full variable domain, its missing parts supplied by reference TRBV5-6 and TRBJ1-2, is DAGVTQSPTHLIKTRGQQVTLRCSPKSGHDTVSWYQQALGQGPQFIFQYYEEEERQRGNFPDRFSGHQFPNYSSELNVNALLLGDSALYLCASSLDQGIYGYTFGSGTRLTVV.

The rearrangement joins TRBV6-6 to TRBJ1-1; D uncertain. V was pared by 6 bases and J by 4 bases, with 12 bases between. Germline V lookup: CDR1 MNHNY, CDR2 SVGAGI (reference sequence). The CDR3 loop spans 13 amino acids. In DNA, the CDR3 is TGTGCCAGCAGGAAAGGCGGAGGCACTGAAGCTTTCTTT. Translation gives CASRKGGGTEAFF.

This chain links TRBV6-1 with TRBJ2-5; 8 positions match TRBD1. Germline loops: CDR1 MNHNS, CDR2 SASEGT. This CDR3 has 17 amino acids. The trim removed 0 bases at V and 0 bases at J, leaving 6 bases unmatched. The CDR3 loop is CASSEAFRGLHQETQYF. DNA of the CDR3: TGTGCCAGCAGTGAAGCGTTCAGGGGGCTCCACCAAGAGACCCAGTACTTC.

The chain uses TRBV30 and TRBJ2-7, with D unresolved. The CDR3 consists of 12 residues. Germline CDR1 and CDR2: GTSNPN and SVGIG (reference sequence). V was shortened by 2 bases and J by 3 bases, with 8 bases between the two germline ends. CDR3 in amino acids: CAWSSDFYEQYF. DNA for the CDR3: TGTGCCTGGAGTTCTGACTTCTACGAGCAGTACTTC.

Here the CDR3 reads CASRFDPWREAFF. CDR3 nucleotides: TGTGCCAGCAGGTTTGACCCCTGGAGGGAAGCTTTCTTT. The rearrangement joins TRBV12-3 or TRBV12-4 to TRBJ1-1, with unresolved D. Between the trimmed V and J ends, which lost 6 bases and 8 bases, there was a span of 16 bases. CDR3 length: 13 amino acids.

In this sample, this clone turned up once. This chain connects TRBV28 to TRBJ1-5; D is unclear. This CDR3 has 15 residues. Looked up from germline, CDR1 is MDHEN and CDR2 is SYDVKM. V was shortened by 8 bases and J by 2 bases, with 16 bases between the two germline ends. In DNA, the CDR3 is TGTGCCAGCGAGGTATCCCCCGTTGGCAATCAGCCCCAGCATTTT. Translating it yields CASEVSPVGNQPQHF.

This clone was seen only once. J is TRBJ2-2 and V is TRBV11-2; D unclear. The CDR3 sequence is 14 residues long. V was trimmed by 0 bases and J by 7 bases, leaving 9 bases between them. Germline V gene lookup returns CDR1 SGHAT and CDR2 FQNNGV. The DNA of the CDR3 is TGTGCCAGCAGCTTAGATCTATACGTCGGGGAGCTGTTTTTT. This codes for CASSLDLYVGELFF. The full variable domain, rest sourced from reference TRBV11-2 and TRBJ2-2, is EAGVAQSPRYKIIEKRQSVAFWCNPISGHATLYWYQQILGQGPKLLIQFQNNGVVDDSQLPKDRFSAERLKGVDSTLKIQPAKLEDSAVYLCASSLDLYVGELFFGEGSRLTVL.

The V and J genes are TRBV11-2 and TRBJ1-4, with 10 bases lining up with TRBD1. CDR1 and CDR2 from the germline V gene are SGHAT and FQNNGV. The CDR3 covers 14 residues. Trimming removed 5 bases from V and 5 bases from J; junction bases left unmatched: 2. CDR3 nucleotides: TGTGCCAGCAGCACGGACAGGGGGAATGAAAAACTGTTTTTT. Its translation is CASSTDRGNEKLFF.

The chain has TRBV9 and TRBJ1-2, with 12 positions matching TRBD1. CDR1 SGDLS and CDR2 YYNGEE come from the germline V gene. This CDR3 has 15 amino acids. V lost 0 bases, J lost 7 bases, and 4 bases stayed unmatched. The CDR3 loop reads CASSVGGQGATGYTF. In DNA form, the CDR3 reads TGTGCCAGCAGCGTAGGGGGACAGGGGGCTACTGGCTACACCTTC.

The chain joins TRBV18 to TRBJ2-1, with D possibly being TRBD2 (6 bases). Germline CDR1 and CDR2: KGHSH and LQKENI. Trimming removed 3 bases at V and 15 bases at J, with 12 bases between. The CDR3 loop spans 11 amino acids. Written as DNA, the CDR3 is TGTGCCAGCTCACCGCGGGGCATTGCGTTCTTC. This encodes CASSPRGIAFF.

This chain joins TRBV27 and TRBJ1-4; 8 bases are shared with TRBD1. The trim removed 3 bases at V and 4 bases at J, leaving 7 bases unmatched. The CDR3 spans 16 residues. From germline, CDR1 is MNHEY and CDR2 SMNVEV (reference sequence). The CDR3 loop reads CASSFLGQGHNEKLFF. Here the CDR3 DNA reads TGTGCCAGCAGTTTCCTTGGACAGGGCCATAATGAAAAACTGTTTTTT.

This clone was counted a single time. The chain uses TRBV5-1 and TRBJ2-1; TRBD2 aligns across 11 bases. V trimming: 5 bases; J trimming: 7 bases; junction bases outside the gene matches: 11. The CDR3 loop spans 16 amino acids. Germline values: CDR1 SGHRS, CDR2 YFSETQ. CDR3 nucleotide sequence: TGCGCCAGCAGTCAAACCGGGACTAGCGGTTTAAATGAGCAGTTCTTC. Protein product: CASSQTGTSGLNEQFF. Using reference TRBV5-1 and TRBJ2-1 for the parts outside the CDR3, the full variable domain is KAGVTQTPRYLIKTRGQQVTLSCSPISGHRSVSWYQQTPGQGLQFLFEYFSETQRNKGNFPGRFSGRQFSNSRSEMNVSTLELGDSALYLCASSQTGTSGLNEQFFGPGTRLTVL.